This T cell receptor beta chain came from a study of shared clonotypes between healthy human individuals (dated by TCRdb to about 2020). As for the study more broadly: The cohort included a few men and two women between 18 and 49 years of age. For each donor, CD4 naive and CD4 memory were each run on three plates, CD8 naive on two plates, and CD8 memory on one plate. Each donor's leukapheresis produced roughly between roughly 0.9 and 8.9 billion PBMCs. To estimate repertoire size and how much clonotype sharing occurs between individuals, the study deeply sequenced the blood TCR repertoires of roughly 5 healthy adults. To increase sequencing depth and limit assay-specific biases, TCR repertoire library preparation and sequencing were carried out by different laboratories using diverse techniques. What the research found in general, with its limitations: Naive subsets generally had larger estimated clonotype richness than memory subsets did. Rarefaction of sorted-subset datasets indicated incomplete sequencing despite the large sequencing depth. Pairwise subsampling led to the expectation that sequencing depth would affect the degree of clonotype sharing among donors. Compared with non-shared clonotypes, the clonotypes found in all four sorted-subset donors had higher generation probabilities. Across a few donors, around 5% of naive CD4, more than 3% of naive CD8, about 2.3% of memory CD4, and approximately 0.4% of memory CD8 clonotypes were shared. Sampling was limited to blood, and TCR repertoires in tissue likely differ from TCR repertoires in blood. The small number of donors limited the genetic and exposure-history diversity represented.

Using the deep immunoSEQ assay, TCR CDR3 regions were amplified from genomic DNA by multiplex PCR. Extracted genomic DNA from each cell subset was spread evenly across all wells of several immunoSEQ 96-well plates, with each plate serving as a replicate. For sorted subsets, 150 to 250 ng of genomic DNA, equivalent to about 30,000 T cell genomes, went into each replicate PCR. Purified libraries were quantified with a Qubit 3.0 fluorometer, sized on a Bioanalyzer 2100, and re-quantified with the KAPA Library Quantification kit. Every immunoSEQ 96-well plate was sequenced on a separate single-read 150-cycle Illumina NextSeq 550 flow cell. The study's own analysis went as follows. The immunoSEQ output contained only junctional sequences without quality scores, so filtering could not match that applied to full-length reads. To assign V/J genes and CDR3, sequences were annotated against IMGT germline references using PyIR, a Python wrapper for IgBLAST v1.9. Reads with weak V/J assignments (E-value above 1e-6), missing CDR3, stop codons, out-of-frame junctions, or ambiguous translated residues were removed. V3J clonotypes were defined by identical inferred V gene, J gene, and CDR3 amino acid sequence. To compute the percentage overlap between repertoires, the number of shared unique clonotypes was divided by the size of the smaller repertoire. Repertoire richness was assessed with RTK rarefaction, the Chao1 estimator, and Recon v2.1 estimates of unobserved clonotypes. OLGA was used to compute generation probabilities for all TCRbeta clonotypes that the gDNA method yielded from a handful of donors. What TCRdb holds here is the immuneACCESS table cut down to in-frame rearrangements. Part of the clones is not present; checked against another copy, under half of the missing clones reflect an unresolved V gene, and the others are unexplained. The V and J calls and clone size come from that table; D and trimming were worked out from the DNA. Here the sample has 2,100,000 or so clones; around 95% occur a single time. Of the sample, approximately 0.13% is held by the ten largest clones.

The donors were healthy, HIV-negative adults with no recently reported acute infections or vaccinations. Only Caucasian adults living in Nashville, Tennessee, USA were represented among the donors. Magnetic negative selection was used to enrich CD4+ T cells, after which naive cells were positively selected on CD45RA and the negative fraction became the memory subset. Blood was obtained by leukapheresis, after which PBMCs were separated by Ficoll-Histopaque density gradient centrifugation and cryopreserved in liquid nitrogen vapor phase. Analytical flow cytometry was used to check the purity and quantity of every magnetically sorted T cell population. Each sorted fraction had its genomic DNA isolated and then quantified by UV absorbance on a Nanodrop 2000c. On this clone itself: Its antigen has not been determined. Nothing much larger sits one base from this clone, and base qualities are not available.

From the cysteine up to the phenylalanine, the CDR3 has a length of 17 residues. The CDR3 DNA has 51 bases and is translated from base 1. Clipping removes 3 bases from V and 2 bases from J, with 13 as the unmatched junction base count. Based on the germline V gene (reference sequence), the CDR1 and CDR2 sequences are SEHNR and FQNEAQ. The receptor comes from a man between 18 and 29 years old in good health. Sequencing input: naive CD4+ T cells sorted from blood. Taken with the paper, the label for cell subset or site translates to: CD45RA+ positively selected. The rearranged segments are TRBV7-9 and TRBJ2-7; TRBD2 matches 7 bases in the middle. In nucleotide form, the sequence is TGTGCCAGCAGCTTGGTCGCTTTGGGGCTAGCGGCCTACGAGCAGTACTTC. Protein translation: CASSLVALGLAAYEQYF.